These 20 T cell receptor beta chains came from one sample sequenced in a study of T cells after posttransplantation cyclophosphamide. Method: immunoSEQ multiplex PCR; TCRdb's copy keeps in-frame clones and lacks some. The data show about 24,000 clones, with none appearing a single time. Sequenced sample: PBMCs. Every receptor here comes from a woman aged 55-70 years in good health, CMV-negative, and a related stem cell transplant donor.

This clone qualifies as medium-sized. The chain joins TRBV6-5 to TRBJ2-2; perhaps TRBD1 as D (6 bases). The germline CDR1 and CDR2 sequences are MNHEY and SVGAGI. CDR3 length: 14 amino acids. V was shortened by 5 bases and J by 4 bases, with 11 bases between the two germline ends. The CDR3, as DNA: TGTGCCAGCAGTCAACAGGGCCTCACCGGGGAGCTGTTTTTT. The encoded protein is CASSQQGLTGELFF.

At least ten counts were recorded for this clone. V usage is TRBV2 and J usage is TRBJ1-1; D gene unclear. CDR3 size: 14 residues. V was shortened by 2 bases and J by 0 bases, with 7 bases between the two germline ends. The germline V gene encodes CDR1 SNHLY and CDR2 FYNNEI. The chain's CDR3 is CASSESPMNTEAFF. The CDR3 nucleotides read TGTGCCAGCAGTGAATCCCCAATGAACACTGAAGCTTTCTTT.

This clone was counted at least ten times. An end of the junction differs from the germline gene, which may be a read error. V usage is TRBV6-5 and J usage is TRBJ1-2, with 7 bases matching TRBD1. This CDR3 has 14 residues. The germline CDR1 and CDR2 sequences are MNHEY and SVGAGI. The CDR3 bases are TGTGCTAGCAGTCGGGACAGTGCTAACTATGGCTACACCTTC. Translation gives CASSRDSANYGYTF.

In this sample, this clone turned up many times. This chain links TRBV6-5 with TRBJ2-1, with 8 bases fitting TRBD1. The CDR3 is 13 amino acids. V was pared by 10 bases and J by 2 bases, with 4 bases of the junction left unmatched. Germline V CDR1 and CDR2: MNHEY, SVGAGI. CDR3 residues: CAIGTGPYNEQFF. In nucleotides, the CDR3 is TGTGCCATCGGGACAGGCCCCTACAATGAGCAGTTCTTC.

There are many counts of this clone. This sequence joins TRBV28 and TRBJ1-2; D remains unclear. Germline CDR1 is MDHEN and CDR2 is SYDVKM. The length of the CDR3 is 13 residues. The V gene lost 3 bases and the J gene lost 3 bases, with 8 bases spanning the gap. The DNA for the CDR3 is TGTGCCAGCAGTTTTGGGCGGGACTATGGCTACACCTTC. Translating gives CASSFGRDYGYTF.

This clone came up many times. The rearrangement uses TRBV9 and TRBJ2-2; 8 bases align to TRBD2. CDR1 SGDLS and CDR2 YYNGEE come from the germline V gene. The V and J ends lost 0 bases and 7 bases, in that order; junction bases with no gene match: 8. The CDR3 extends over 16 amino acids. CDR3 region: CASSVAIAGTSGELFF. The CDR3 DNA reads as TGTGCCAGCAGCGTAGCAATAGCGGGAACGAGCGGGGAGCTGTTTTTT.

This clone was counted many times. The chain carries TRBV6-1 and TRBJ1-1, with TRBD1 matching over 8 bases. Trimming removed 5 bases from V and 6 bases from J; junction bases left unmatched: 5. The germline gives CDR1 MNHNS, CDR2 SASEGT. There are 13 residues in the CDR3. CDR3 nucleotide sequence: TGTGCCAGCAGTCAACAGGGGGTCGCTGAAGCTTTCTTT. Its protein is CASSQQGVAEAFF.

The table lists this clone with many counts. This chain uses TRBV28 with TRBJ2-4; TRBD1 matches 8 bases. Trimming at V came to 6 bases and at J to 6 bases, leaving 10 bases not matched to a gene. The germline CDR1 and CDR2 sequences are MDHEN and SYDVKM. This CDR3 is 15 amino acids long. As DNA, the CDR3 is TGTGCCAGCAGCCAGAGAGACAGGGGAGCAAACATTCAGTACTTC. Translating gives CASSQRDRGANIQYF.

This clone has a count of ten or more. The chain uses TRBV6-6 and TRBJ2-7, with D maybe TRBD2 (7 bases). V lost 2 bases, J lost 2 bases, and 13 bases lay in between. Germline assignment: CDR1 MNHNY and CDR2 SVGAGI (reference sequence). The length of the CDR3 is 15 residues. CDR3 sequence reads: CASSYGGAGAYEQYF. CDR3 DNA sequence: TGTGCCAGCAGTTACGGGGGGGCAGGGGCCTACGAGCAGTACTTC.

This clone is deemed medium-sized. The chain couples TRBV10-3 to TRBJ2-1, with 8 nucleotides matching TRBD1. The CDR3 sequence is 13 residues long. V gave up 5 bases and J gave up 7 bases; unmatched junction bases: 4. Germline V gives CDR1 ENHRY, CDR2 SYGVKD. The CDR3 region has the DNA TGTGCCATCAGTCGGACAGGGTTTAATGAGCAGTTCTTC. Protein: CAISRTGFNEQFF.

Ten or more counts support this clone. The junction and the germline gene differ at one end; a read error may be behind it. The sample holds other DNA sequences that translate to the same CDR3. This chain connects TRBV7-9 to TRBJ2-2, with TRBD2 identical over 9 bases. In germline, CDR1 is SEHNR, CDR2 FQNEAQ (reference sequence). The CDR3 has 16 amino acids. CDR3 sequence: CASSLVLGLASGELFF. The CDR3 DNA is TGTGCCAGTAGCTTAGTACTGGGACTAGCATCCGGGGAGCTGTTTTTT.

The chain joins TRBV2 to TRBJ2-7; no clear D gene. Germline V gene sequence: CDR1 SNHLY, CDR2 FYNNEI. V shed 6 bases and J shed 0 bases, with 6 bases lying between them. The CDR3 is made up of 12 amino acids. The CDR3 region is CASRLSSYEQYF. CDR3 coding DNA: TGTGCCAGCAGGCTTAGCTCCTACGAGCAGTACTTC.

The CDR3 DNA follows: TGTGCCAGCAGCTCCCGACAGGGGGTTCAGGCTAACTACGAGCAGTACTTC. Encoded protein: CASSSRQGVQANYEQYF. The rearrangement joins TRBV7-2 to TRBJ2-5, with 9 bases fitting TRBD1. The DNA end is more similar to TRBJ2-7, so the J call may be wrong. The CDR3 covers 17 residues. In germline, CDR1 is SGHTA, CDR2 FQGNSA.

This clone was detected many times. This chain links TRBV4-2 with TRBJ1-2; D gene uncertain. The V end was cut by 0 bases, the J end by 4 bases, with 9 bases between. The CDR3 covers 14 residues. Germline V lookup: CDR1 LGHNA, CDR2 YNFKEQ. The CDR3 here is CASSQDQDSYGYTF. The CDR3 DNA reads TGTGCCAGCAGCCAAGATCAGGATAGCTATGGCTACACCTTC.

This clone was found many times. This chain joins TRBV19 and TRBJ1-5; D ambiguous. The CDR3 contains 13 residues. The germline V gene has CDR1 LNHDA and CDR2 SQIVND (reference sequence). Trimming stripped 5 bases from V and 4 bases from J, with 9 bases between. This chain's CDR3 is CASSGSINQPQHF. The CDR3 DNA reads TGTGCCAGTAGTGGTTCTATTAATCAGCCCCAGCATTTT.

This clone was recorded at least ten times. This rearrangement joins TRBV4-3 to TRBJ1-1; D possibly corresponds to TRBD1 (5 bases). Trimming left V 3 bases short and J 5 bases short, with 13 bases between. The CDR3 spans 14 residues. CDR1 and CDR2 from the germline V gene are LGHNA and YSLEER. CDR3 nucleotides: TGCGCCAGCAGCCAGGCAGGGTTACGAACTGAAGCTTTCTTT. Translation gives CASSQAGLRTEAFF.

The chain employs TRBV7-2 and TRBJ1-1; TRBD1 matches 10 bases. Germline V gene data show CDR1 as SGHTA and CDR2 as FQGNSA. The CDR3 runs to 14 residues. The ends lost 5 bases at V and 5 bases at J; junction bases unmatched: 5. CDR3 coding DNA: TGTGCCAGCAGCCGGGGGACAGGGGTAACTGAAGCTTTCTTT. It specifies CASSRGTGVTEAFF. The entire variable domain, with the rest obtained from reference TRBV7-2 and TRBJ1-1, is as follows: GAGVSQSPSNKVTEKGKDVELRCDPISGHTALYWYRQSLGQGLEFLIYFQGNSAPDKSGLPSDRFSAERTGGSVSTLTIQRTQQEDSAVYLCASSRGTGVTEAFFGQGTRLTVV.

This clone was counted at least ten times. The rearrangement joins TRBV18 to TRBJ1-5; TRBD1 matches 10 bases. This CDR3 has 16 residues. V was clipped by 4 bases and J by 5 bases; unmatched bases: 8. Germline V CDR1 and CDR2: KGHSH, LQKENI. The CDR3: CASSLAGTGVYQPQHF. CDR3 DNA sequence: TGTGCCAGCTCACTAGCAGGGACAGGGGTCTATCAGCCCCAGCATTTT.

This clone was detected many times. The CDR3 sequence is CASRLMGQLNTEAFF. CDR3 bases: TGTGCCAGCAGACTGATGGGACAGCTGAACACTGAAGCTTTCTTT. The genes are TRBV27 and TRBJ1-1; 7 nucleotides line up with TRBD1. Germline trimming cut 6 bases from V and 0 bases from J; bases unmatched to any gene: 7. The CDR3 has 15 residues. Germline V gene sequence: CDR1 MNHEY, CDR2 SMNVEV (reference sequence).

This clone occurred many times. The chain links TRBV5-1 to TRBJ2-4, with D perhaps matching TRBD1 (5 bases). Germline values: CDR1 SGHRS, CDR2 YFSETQ. V dropped 4 bases and J dropped 2 bases, with 16 bases sitting between them. This CDR3 is 16 amino acids long. The DNA of the CDR3 is TGCGCCAGCAGCGCGGCCCAGGGAAGCACCAAAAACATTCAGTACTTC. This sequence encodes CASSAAQGSTKNIQYF.